This TCR beta chain was sequenced in a study of control samples from healthy donors and cancer patients. Repertoires were generated with immunoSEQ multiplex PCR, while TCRdb's copy carries only in-frame clones and drops some. The repertoire holds roughly 180,000 clones, approximately 94% seen once, with approximately 1.4% in the top ten. Looked up from germline, CDR1 is MDHEN and CDR2 is SYDVKM. The CDR3 runs to 13 residues. The V and J ends lost 6 bases and 4 bases respectively, with 10 bases between them. J is TRBJ1-5 and V is TRBV28; the D gene is possibly TRBD1 (6 bases). The receptor was derived from a woman between 18 and 29 years old in good health. Sequencing input: blood. This CDR3 is CASRIGGNQPQHF. The CDR3, as DNA: TGTGCCAGCAGGATAGGGGGAAATCAGCCCCAGCATTTT.